This T cell receptor (beta chain) was obtained from a study of blood T cell repertoires in COVID-19. As for the study in general: Sources were T cells, B-cell-depleted T cells, or PBMCs; the material itself was cDNA or gDNA.

Sequencing was performed with immunoSEQ multiplex PCR; in TCRdb, only in-frame clones are kept and a portion is missing. The sample records some 200,000 clones, 85% to 90% being singletons. Germline V gene lookup returns CDR1 LNHDA and CDR2 SQIVND (reference sequence). Deletions cut 7 bases from V and 3 bases from J, with 12 bases between. The CDR3 contains 13 residues. This sequence was found in a woman aged 18-29 years in a cohort exposed to, infected with or recovered from COVID-19 (not recorded which). The specimen sequenced was PBMCs or T cells enriched from blood (not recorded which). The chain couples TRBV19 to TRBJ1-1, with a weak D call TRBD1 (5 bases). The CDR3 DNA reads TGTGCCAGTACCCCCCGGGGGTACACTGAAGCTTTCTTT. Translating it yields CASTPRGYTEAFF.